These 25 T cell receptor beta chains originate from one sample sequenced in a study of cytomegalovirus exposure and HLA in healthy donors. It was with 60 Vbeta and 13 Jbeta primers that the PCR ran. TCRdb's copy holds only in-frame clones and misses some; the assay was immunoSEQ multiplex PCR. The sample contains about 160,000 clones, about 80% of which appear only once. The sequenced sample was PBMCs. The receptors were gathered from a man aged 18 to 29 in good health and CMV-seropositive.

This clone was seen a handful of times. CDR3 region: CASSRDSSYEQYF. CDR3 DNA: TGTGCCAGCAGCCGGGACAGCTCCTACGAGCAGTACTTC. The rearrangement joins TRBV9 to TRBJ2-7; the match to TRBD1 covers 7 bases. CDR3 length: 13 residues. CDR1 and CDR2 from the germline V gene are SGDLS and YYNGEE. V trimming: 4 bases; J trimming: 0 bases; junction bases outside the gene matches: 1.

This clone was observed a single time. The chain couples TRBV27 to TRBJ2-2; 8 bases match TRBD2. CDR3 length: 16 amino acids. The V and J ends lost 1 base and 5 bases, in that order; junction bases with no gene match: 6. The germline CDR1 and CDR2 sequences are MNHEY and SMNVEV (reference sequence). CDR3 loop: CASSLFGGRKTGELFF. As DNA, the CDR3 is TGTGCCAGCAGTTTATTTGGCGGGAGGAAGACCGGGGAGCTGTTTTTT.

This rearrangement joins TRBV11-2 to TRBJ1-2; 11 bases are shared with TRBD1. CDR1 and CDR2 (germline): SGHAT, FQNNGV. This CDR3 spans 14 amino acids. V was pared by 3 bases and J by 7 bases, with 4 bases of the junction left unmatched. CDR3 in amino acids: CASSFGQGAGGYTF. CDR3 bases: TGTGCCAGCAGCTTCGGACAGGGGGCGGGTGGCTACACCTTC.

This clone was counted once. The chain has TRBV6-6 and TRBJ2-7; no clear D gene. The V gene's germline CDR1 is MNHNY and CDR2 SVGAGI (reference sequence). Trimming stripped 4 bases from V and 3 bases from J, with 13 bases between. The CDR3 covers 14 residues. As DNA, the CDR3 is TGTGCCAGCAGTTCATTGACACTTTACTACGAGCAGTACTTC. Its protein is CASSSLTLYYEQYF.

V gene TRBV5-4 combines with J gene TRBJ2-5; perhaps TRBD1 as D (7 bases). Germline CDR1 is SGHNT and CDR2 is YYREEE (reference sequence). The CDR3 runs 13 residues. The V end was cut by 3 bases, the J end by 4 bases, with 10 bases between. Written as DNA, the CDR3 is TGTGCCAGCAGCTGGAGGGGGCGAGAGACCCAGTACTTC. The encoded protein is CASSWRGRETQYF.

This sequence joins TRBV5-1 and TRBJ1-2, with 9 bases identical to TRBD1. V gave up 7 bases and J gave up 2 bases; unmatched junction bases: 12. The germline gives CDR1 SGHRS, CDR2 YFSETQ. The CDR3 has 16 residues. The CDR3 region is CASSSGGQGRNYGYTF. As DNA, the CDR3 is TGCGCCAGCTCATCCGGGGGACAGGGACGCAACTATGGCTACACCTTC.

This chain joins TRBV7-8 and TRBJ1-4; no definite D call. The CDR3 is 14 amino acids. The V gene's germline CDR1 is SGHVS and CDR2 FQNEAQ. The ends were cut back, 2 bases at V and 4 bases at J, with 8 bases in the middle. For the CDR3, the DNA is TGTGCCAGCAGCTTATCCCTAAATAATGAAAAACTGTTTTTT. Translating it yields CASSLSLNNEKLFF. Complete variable domain (other parts from reference TRBV7-8 and TRBJ1-4): GAGVSQSPRYKVAKRGQDVALRCDPISGHVSLFWYQQALGQGPEFLTYFQNEAQLDKSGLPSDRFFAERPEGSVSTLKIQRTQQEDSAVYLCASSLSLNNEKLFFGSGTQLSVL.

The gene calls are TRBV30 and TRBJ2-1, with TRBD2 matching 9 bases. Per germline, CDR1 GTSNPN and CDR2 SVGIG (reference sequence). Unmatched junction bases numbered 8, after V lost 4 bases and J lost 7 bases. The CDR3 contains 14 residues. DNA for the CDR3: TGTGCCTGGAACGGGCTAGCGGGGTGGAATGAGCAGTTCTTC. This translates into CAWNGLAGWNEQFF.

The chain joins TRBV7-9 to TRBJ1-2; no reliable D call. The germline CDR1 and CDR2 sequences are SEHNR and FQNEAQ (reference sequence). The CDR3 contains 13 residues. Between the trimmed V and J ends, which lost 5 bases and 6 bases, there was a span of 13 bases. The CDR3 protein is CASSQTPLDGYTF. The CDR3 DNA is TGTGCCAGCAGCCAGACTCCCTTGGATGGCTACACCTTC.

The CDR3 loop reads CASSISGATGNTIYF. The CDR3 DNA sequence: TGTGCCAGTAGTATATCAGGGGCGACTGGAAACACCATATATTTT. The rearrangement links TRBV19 to TRBJ1-3, with D perhaps TRBD1 (6 bases). CDR3 size: 15 residues. In germline, CDR1 is LNHDA, CDR2 SQIVND (reference sequence). V lost 2 bases and J lost 2, with 10 bases in between. The whole variable domain, remainder taken from reference TRBV19 and TRBJ1-3, is DGGITQSPKYLFRKEGQNVTLSCEQNLNHDAMYWYRQDPGQGLRLIYYSQIVNDFQKGDIAEGYSVSREKKESFPLTVTSAQKNPTAFYLCASSISGATGNTIYFGEGSWLTVV.

V and J are TRBV5-1 and TRBJ1-5; D is undetermined. Trimming removed 2 bases from V and 8 bases from J, with 8 bases in between. CDR3 length equals 12 residues. Looked up from germline, CDR1 is SGHRS and CDR2 is YFSETQ. As DNA, the CDR3 is TGCGCCAGCAGCTTAAGGGAGAAGCCCCAGCATTTT. This sequence encodes CASSLREKPQHF.

This chain links TRBV11-2 with TRBJ2-1, with D possibly matching TRBD2 (6 bases). Germline assignment: CDR1 SGHAT and CDR2 FQNNGV. The CDR3 is 16 residues long. V was cut by 3 bases and J by 0 bases, with 12 bases left in between. CDR3 nucleotides: TGTGCCAGCAGCTTCGGCGGGGAAAGCTCCTACAATGAGCAGTTCTTC. Translated, it gives CASSFGGESSYNEQFF.

The V and J genes are TRBV7-8 and TRBJ2-3; 7 bases are shared with TRBD2. V lost 2 bases to trimming and J lost 5 bases; unmatched junction nucleotides: 13. Germline CDR1 is SGHVS and CDR2 is FQNEAQ. CDR3 length equals 17 residues. The CDR3 DNA follows: TGTGCCAGCAGCTTAAGGGACTATCCCCAGTGGGGAGATACGCAGTATTTT. It translates to CASSLRDYPQWGDTQYF.

CDR3 DNA: TGCGCCAGCAGCTTGGAGGGGGGGGGCACTGAAGCTTTCTTT. Its protein product is CASSLEGGGTEAFF. J is TRBJ1-1 and V is TRBV5-1; a weak D match, TRBD1 (6 bases). The V gene lost 0 bases and the J gene lost 4 bases, with 10 bases spanning the gap. This CDR3 contains 14 residues. Per the germline V gene, CDR1 is SGHRS and CDR2 is YFSETQ.

The chain recombines TRBV2 with TRBJ2-2, with 10 nucleotides matching TRBD1. The CDR3 is 15 residues long. V dropped 5 bases and J dropped 4; count of bases not matched to a gene: 4. Germline CDR1 and CDR2: SNHLY and FYNNEI. The CDR3 region is CASSPGQGSTGELFF. The CDR3 nucleotides are TGTGCCAGCAGTCCGGGACAGGGGTCCACCGGGGAGCTGTTTTTT.

Concerning this clone itself: Compared with germline, one end of the junction differs, possibly owing to a read error. The rearrangement joins TRBV7-9 to TRBJ2-1, with TRBD2 identical over 7 bases. The CDR3 loop spans 15 amino acids. The germline V gene encodes CDR1 SEHNR and CDR2 FQNEAQ (reference sequence). CDR3 amino acids: CSSSFSGSTYNEQFF. CDR3 sequence (DNA): TGTTCCAGCAGCTTTAGCGGGTCCACCTACAATGAGCAGTTCTTC.

The chain recombines TRBV5-6 with TRBJ2-2; tentatively, D is TRBD2 (6 bases). Germline CDR1 and CDR2: SGHDT and YYEEEE. This CDR3 contains 19 residues. The ends were cut back, 1 base at V and 0 bases at J, with 19 bases in the middle. The CDR3 loop is CASSLYVSGLRSNTGELFF. The DNA for the CDR3 is TGTGCCAGCAGCTTGTATGTTAGCGGCCTGCGATCGAACACCGGGGAGCTGTTTTTT.

A remark on this clone: An end of the junction does not agree with germline; a read error may underlie this. The CDR3 region is CSAHVRVRGIAKNSQYF. Written as DNA, the CDR3 is TGCAGCGCCCACGTTCGTGTGCGGGGGATAGCCAAAAACAGTCAGTACTTC. The chain recombines TRBV29-1 with TRBJ2-4, with 7 positions matching TRBD2. Looked up from germline, CDR1 is SQVTM and CDR2 is ANQGSEA. The CDR3 is made up of 17 amino acids. The variable domain in full, with the rest retrieved from reference TRBV29-1 and TRBJ2-4, is SAVISQKPSRDICQRGTSLTIQCQVDSQVTMMFWYRQQPGQSLTLIATANQGSEATYESGFVIDKFPISRPNLTFSTLTVSNMSPEDSSIYLCSAHVRVRGIAKNSQYFGAGTRLSVL.

The V and J genes are TRBV5-6 and TRBJ2-1; D remains unclear. Germline V gene data show CDR1 as SGHDT and CDR2 as YYEEEE. CDR3 size: 15 residues. The V end was cut by 4 bases, the J end by 1 base, with 12 bases between. This chain's CDR3 is CASSLPRFSYNEQFF. DNA of the CDR3: TGTGCCAGCAGCCTTCCCCGGTTTTCCTACAATGAGCAGTTCTTC.

J is TRBJ2-7 and V is TRBV13; 14 bases align to TRBD2. The CDR3 length is 19 residues. Germline-derived CDR1 and CDR2 are PRHDT and FYEKMQ (reference sequence). Losses at the gene ends were 4 bases for V and 0 bases for J; bases not matched to a gene: 11. CDR3 in DNA: TGTGCCAGCAGCTCTACGCCGGGACTAGCGGGAGATTTCTCCTACGAGCAGTACTTC. Translated, it gives CASSSTPGLAGDFSYEQYF. Supplemented by reference TRBV13 and TRBJ2-7, the full variable domain reads AAGVIQSPRHLIKEKRETATLKCYPIPRHDTVYWYQQGPGQDPQFLISFYEKMQSDKGSIPDRFSAQQFSDYHSELNMSSLELGDSALYFCASSSTPGLAGDFSYEQYFGPGTRLTVT.

This sequence joins TRBV6-5 and TRBJ2-7; D is uncertain. CDR1 and CDR2 from the germline V gene are MNHEY and SVGAGI. The CDR3 spans 12 residues. The germline V and J ends were trimmed by 2 bases and 6 bases, with 8 bases remaining between them. CDR3 sequence (DNA): TGTGCCAGCAGTTACACCAGTGGCGAGCAGTACTTC. It yields the protein CASSYTSGEQYF.

CDR3 region: CASSASSYEQYF. The CDR3 DNA is TGTGCCAGCAGTGCCAGTTCCTACGAGCAGTACTTC. The V call is TRBV2, the J call TRBJ2-7; D gene unclear. Germline V CDR1 and CDR2: SNHLY, FYNNEI. Trimming shortened V by 4 bases and J by 1 base, and 5 bases separated the two germline ends. CDR3 size: 12 residues.

This clone turned up a few times. The CDR3 loop reads CASSYPGQGYGYTF. CDR3 sequence (DNA): TGTGCCAGCAGTTACCCGGGACAGGGCTATGGCTACACCTTC. The chain carries TRBV5-4 and TRBJ1-2; 9 bases are a match to TRBD1. V lost 5 bases, J lost 4 bases, and 6 bases stayed unmatched. The CDR3 contains 14 residues. Germline V gene lookup returns CDR1 SGHNT and CDR2 YYREEE (reference sequence).

A word on this clone: Germline is not matched at one junction end, which may reflect a read error. The gene calls are TRBV7-9 and TRBJ2-1, with 7 nucleotides matching TRBD2. This CDR3 comprises 12 residues. Per the germline V gene, CDR1 is SEHNR and CDR2 is FQNEAQ (reference sequence). The CDR3 sequence is CSSSFGGNEQFF. The CDR3 DNA is TGTTCCAGCAGCTTCGGGGGGAATGAGCAGTTCTTC.

This clone has just one count. This sequence joins TRBV27 and TRBJ2-2; the D gene is possibly TRBD2 (5 bases). The CDR3 is 16 amino acids. Germline V gene data show CDR1 as MNHEY and CDR2 as SMNVEV (reference sequence). Trimming removed 0 bases from V and 5 bases from J, with 13 bases in between. The CDR3 reads CASSLSFRERTGELFF. The CDR3 DNA sequence: TGTGCCAGCAGTTTATCTTTCCGGGAACGGACCGGGGAGCTGTTTTTT.